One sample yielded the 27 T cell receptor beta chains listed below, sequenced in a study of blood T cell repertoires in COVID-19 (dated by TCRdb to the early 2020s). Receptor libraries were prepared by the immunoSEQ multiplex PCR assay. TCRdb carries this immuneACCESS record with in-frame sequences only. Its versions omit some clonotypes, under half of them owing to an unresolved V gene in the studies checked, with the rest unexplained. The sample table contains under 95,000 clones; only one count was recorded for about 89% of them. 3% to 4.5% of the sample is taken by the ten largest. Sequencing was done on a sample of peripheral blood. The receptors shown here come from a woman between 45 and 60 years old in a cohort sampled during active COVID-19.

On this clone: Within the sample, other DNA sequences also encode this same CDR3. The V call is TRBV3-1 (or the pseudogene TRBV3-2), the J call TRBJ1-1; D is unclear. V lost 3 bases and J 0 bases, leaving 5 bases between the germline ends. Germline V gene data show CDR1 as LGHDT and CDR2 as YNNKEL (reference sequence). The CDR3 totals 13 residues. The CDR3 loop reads CASSQSVNTEAFF. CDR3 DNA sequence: TGTGCCAGCAGCCAGTCAGTGAACACTGAAGCTTTCTTT.

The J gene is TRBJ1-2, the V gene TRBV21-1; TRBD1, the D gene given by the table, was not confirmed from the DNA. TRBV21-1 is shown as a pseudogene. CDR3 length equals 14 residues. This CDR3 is CASSKRTANYGYTF. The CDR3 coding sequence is TGTGCCAGCAGCAAAAGAACAGCCAACTATGGCTACACCTTC.

The CDR3 DNA is TGTGCCAGCGTAAAACGGGACAGTAGATACGAGCAGTACTTC. As protein: CASVKRDSRYEQYF. The rearrangement uses TRBV2 and TRBJ2-7; 7 bases align to TRBD1. Losses at the gene ends were 8 bases for V and 4 bases for J; bases not matched to a gene: 11. The germline V gene encodes CDR1 SNHLY and CDR2 FYNNEI. CDR3 length: 14 residues.

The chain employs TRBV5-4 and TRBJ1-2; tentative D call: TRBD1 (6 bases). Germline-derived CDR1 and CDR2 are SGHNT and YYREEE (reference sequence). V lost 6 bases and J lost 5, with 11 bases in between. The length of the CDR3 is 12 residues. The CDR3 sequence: CASTGRGYGYTF. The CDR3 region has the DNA TGTGCCAGCACCGGTAGGGGGTATGGCTACACCTTC. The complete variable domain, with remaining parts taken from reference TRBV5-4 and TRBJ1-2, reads ETGVTQSPTHLIKTRGQQVTLRCSSQSGHNTVSWYQQALGQGPQFIFQYYREEENGRGNFPPRFSGLQFPNYSSELNVNALELDDSALYLCASTGRGYGYTFGSGTRLTVV.

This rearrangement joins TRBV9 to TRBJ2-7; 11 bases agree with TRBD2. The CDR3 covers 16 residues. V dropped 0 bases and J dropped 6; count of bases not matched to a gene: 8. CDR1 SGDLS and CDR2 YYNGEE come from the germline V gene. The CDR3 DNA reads TGTGCCAGCAGCGTAGCCGTAACTAGCGGGAGTGGCGAGCAGTACTTC. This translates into CASSVAVTSGSGEQYF. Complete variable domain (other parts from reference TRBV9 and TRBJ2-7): DSGVTQTPKHLITATGQRVTLRCSPRSGDLSVYWYQQSLDQGLQFLIQYYNGEERAKGNILERFSAQQFPDLHSELNLSSLELGDSALYFCASSVAVTSGSGEQYFGPGTRLTVT.

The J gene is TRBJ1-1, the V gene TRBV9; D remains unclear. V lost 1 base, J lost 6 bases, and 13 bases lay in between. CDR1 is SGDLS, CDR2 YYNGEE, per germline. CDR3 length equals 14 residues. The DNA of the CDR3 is TGTGCCAGCAGCGTAAGCGGGGATTACCCTGAAGCTTTCTTT. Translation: CASSVSGDYPEAFF.

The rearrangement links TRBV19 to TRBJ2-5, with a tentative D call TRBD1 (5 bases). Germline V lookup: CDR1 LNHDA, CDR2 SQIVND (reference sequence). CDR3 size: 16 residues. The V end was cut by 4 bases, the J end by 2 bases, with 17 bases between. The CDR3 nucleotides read TGTGCCAGTAGTAATGGGGTCAGGGTCGCACAAGAGACCCAGTACTTC. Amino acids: CASSNGVRVAQETQYF.

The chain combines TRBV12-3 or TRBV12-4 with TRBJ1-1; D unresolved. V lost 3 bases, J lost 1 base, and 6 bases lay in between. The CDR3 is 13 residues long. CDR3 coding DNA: TGTGCCAGCAGTTTTGAGGGGAACACTGAAGCTTTCTTT. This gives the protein CASSFEGNTEAFF.

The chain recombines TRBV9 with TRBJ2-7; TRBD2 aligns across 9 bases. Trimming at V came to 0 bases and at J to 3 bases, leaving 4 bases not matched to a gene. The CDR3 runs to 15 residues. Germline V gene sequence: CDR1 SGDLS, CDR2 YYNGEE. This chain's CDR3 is CASSVAGTSLYEQYF. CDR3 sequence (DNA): TGTGCCAGCAGCGTAGCCGGGACTAGCCTCTACGAGCAGTACTTC.

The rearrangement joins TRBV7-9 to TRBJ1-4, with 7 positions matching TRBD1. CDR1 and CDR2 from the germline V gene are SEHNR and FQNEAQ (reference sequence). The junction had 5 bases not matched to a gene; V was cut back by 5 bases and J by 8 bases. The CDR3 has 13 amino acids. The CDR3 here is CASSLVTGEKLFF. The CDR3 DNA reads TGTGCCAGCAGCCTAGTGACAGGGGAAAAACTGTTTTTT.

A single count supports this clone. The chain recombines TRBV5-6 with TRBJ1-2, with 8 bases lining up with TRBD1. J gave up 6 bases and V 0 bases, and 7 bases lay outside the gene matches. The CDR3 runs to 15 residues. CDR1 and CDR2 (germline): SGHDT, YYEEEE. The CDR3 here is CASSLVGQGVHGYTF. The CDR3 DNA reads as TGTGCCAGCAGCTTGGTCGGACAGGGAGTCCATGGCTACACCTTC. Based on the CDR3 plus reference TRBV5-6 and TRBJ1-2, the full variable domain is DAGVTQSPTHLIKTRGQQVTLRCSPKSGHDTVSWYQQALGQGPQFIFQYYEEEERQRGNFPDRFSGHQFPNYSSELNVNALLLGDSALYLCASSLVGQGVHGYTFGSGTRLTVV.

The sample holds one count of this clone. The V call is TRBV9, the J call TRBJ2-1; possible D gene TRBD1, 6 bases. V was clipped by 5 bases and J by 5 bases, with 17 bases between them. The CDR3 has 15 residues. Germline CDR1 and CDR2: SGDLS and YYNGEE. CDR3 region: CASSSRPGQDNEQFF. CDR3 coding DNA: TGTGCCAGCAGTTCAAGACCGGGACAAGACAATGAGCAGTTCTTC.

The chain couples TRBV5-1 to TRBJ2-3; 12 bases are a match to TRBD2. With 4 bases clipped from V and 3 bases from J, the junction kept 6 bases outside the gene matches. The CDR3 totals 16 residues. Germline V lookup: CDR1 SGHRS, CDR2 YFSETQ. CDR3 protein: CASSKPGLAGTDTQYF. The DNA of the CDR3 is TGCGCCAGCAGCAAGCCGGGACTAGCGGGTACAGATACGCAGTATTTT.

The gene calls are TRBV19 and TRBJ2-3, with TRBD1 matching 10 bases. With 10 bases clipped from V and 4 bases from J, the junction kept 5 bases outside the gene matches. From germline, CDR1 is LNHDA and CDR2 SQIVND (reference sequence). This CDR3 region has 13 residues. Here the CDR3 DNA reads TGTGCCACCCGGGACAGGGGTGCAGATACGCAGTATTTT. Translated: CATRDRGADTQYF. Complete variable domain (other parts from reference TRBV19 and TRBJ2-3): DGGITQSPKYLFRKEGQNVTLSCEQNLNHDAMYWYRQDPGQGLRLIYYSQIVNDFQKGDIAEGYSVSREKKESFPLTVTSAQKNPTAFYLCATRDRGADTQYFGPGTRLTVL.

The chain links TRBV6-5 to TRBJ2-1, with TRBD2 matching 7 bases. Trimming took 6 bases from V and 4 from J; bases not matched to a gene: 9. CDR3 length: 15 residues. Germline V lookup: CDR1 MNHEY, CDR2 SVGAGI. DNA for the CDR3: TGTGCCAGCAGCCCCCTGGGGGGGGTTTACAATGAGCAGTTCTTC. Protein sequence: CASSPLGGVYNEQFF.

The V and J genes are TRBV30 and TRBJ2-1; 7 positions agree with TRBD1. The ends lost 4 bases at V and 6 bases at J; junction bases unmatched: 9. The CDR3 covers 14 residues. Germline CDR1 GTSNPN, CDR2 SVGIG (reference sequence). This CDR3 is CAWNSGQVLNEQFF. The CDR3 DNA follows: TGTGCCTGGAATTCCGGACAGGTACTCAATGAGCAGTTCTTC.

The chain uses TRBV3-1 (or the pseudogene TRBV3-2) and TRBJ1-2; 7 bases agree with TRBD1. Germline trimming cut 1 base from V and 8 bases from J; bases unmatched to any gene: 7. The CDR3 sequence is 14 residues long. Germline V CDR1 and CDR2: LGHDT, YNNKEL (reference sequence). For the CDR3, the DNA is TGTGCCAGCAGCCAAGTCCGGGACAGTGGGGGCTACACCTTC. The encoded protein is CASSQVRDSGGYTF.

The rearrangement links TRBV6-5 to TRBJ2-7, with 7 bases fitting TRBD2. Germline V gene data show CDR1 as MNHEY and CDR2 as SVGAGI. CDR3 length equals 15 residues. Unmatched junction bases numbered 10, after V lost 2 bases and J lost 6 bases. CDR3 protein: CASSYRLGGRIEQYF. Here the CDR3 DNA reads TGTGCCAGCAGTTACCGCCTGGGGGGGAGAATCGAGCAGTACTTC.

The CDR3 sequence is CASSGDRGREQYF. The CDR3 DNA reads as TGTGCCAGCAGCGGGGACAGGGGCCGGGAGCAGTACTTC. The chain joins TRBV5-4 to TRBJ2-7, with TRBD1 matching over 10 bases. V lost 4 bases and J lost 7; bases outside the gene matches: 5. Germline V gene lookup returns CDR1 SGHNT and CDR2 YYREEE (reference sequence). This CDR3 is 13 amino acids long.

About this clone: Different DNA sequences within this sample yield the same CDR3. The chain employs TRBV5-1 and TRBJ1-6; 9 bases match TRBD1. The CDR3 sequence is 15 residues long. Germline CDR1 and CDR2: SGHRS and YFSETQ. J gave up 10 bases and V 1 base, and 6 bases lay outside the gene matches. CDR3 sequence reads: CASSLKGQGGSPLHF. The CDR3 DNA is TGCGCCAGCAGCTTGAAGGGACAGGGAGGATCACCCCTCCACTTT.

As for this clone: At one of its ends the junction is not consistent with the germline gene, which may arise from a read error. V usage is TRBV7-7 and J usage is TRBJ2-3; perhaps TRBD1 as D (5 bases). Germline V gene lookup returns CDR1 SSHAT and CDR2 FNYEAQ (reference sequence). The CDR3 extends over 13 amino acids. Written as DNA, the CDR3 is TGTGCTAGCAGCTTTCAGGGTTCAGATACGCAGTATTTT. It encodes CASSFQGSDTQYF.

The CDR3 DNA sequence: TGTGCCAGCAGCTTAACAGCGGGAGCTTACGAGCAGTACTTC. This codes for CASSLTAGAYEQYF. This chain joins TRBV7-8 and TRBJ2-7, with TRBD2 matching 8 bases. Germline CDR1 and CDR2: SGHVS and FQNEAQ. The CDR3 spans 14 residues. V shed 2 bases and J 4 bases; nucleotides not matched to a gene: 4.

CDR3 sequence reads: CASRGGSAEAFF. CDR3 coding DNA: TGTGCCAGCCGCGGGGGGAGCGCTGAAGCTTTCTTT. The rearrangement links TRBV21-1 to TRBJ1-1. TRBV21-1 constitutes a pseudogene. The CDR3 extends over 12 amino acids.

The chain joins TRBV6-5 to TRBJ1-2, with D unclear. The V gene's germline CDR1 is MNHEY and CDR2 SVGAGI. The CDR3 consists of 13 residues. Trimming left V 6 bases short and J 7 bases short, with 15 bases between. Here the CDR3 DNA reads TGTGCCAGCAGGGAGGGCCACAAGGGTGGCTACACCTTC. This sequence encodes CASREGHKGGYTF.

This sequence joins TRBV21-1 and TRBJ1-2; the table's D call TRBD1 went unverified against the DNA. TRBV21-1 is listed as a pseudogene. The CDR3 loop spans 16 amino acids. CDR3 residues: CASSRPGQGKSYGYTF. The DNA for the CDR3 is TGTGCCAGCAGCAGACCGGGACAGGGTAAGTCCTATGGCTACACCTTC.

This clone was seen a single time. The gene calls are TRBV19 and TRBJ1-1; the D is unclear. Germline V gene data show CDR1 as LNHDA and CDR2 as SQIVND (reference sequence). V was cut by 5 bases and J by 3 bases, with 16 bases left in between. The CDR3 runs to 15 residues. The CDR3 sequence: CASSRYGEEDTEAFF. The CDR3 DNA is TGTGCCAGTAGTCGTTACGGGGAGGAGGACACTGAAGCTTTCTTT.

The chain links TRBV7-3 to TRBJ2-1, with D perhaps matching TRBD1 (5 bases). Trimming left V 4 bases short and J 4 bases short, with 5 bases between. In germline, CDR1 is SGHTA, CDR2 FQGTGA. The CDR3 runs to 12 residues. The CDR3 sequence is CASSSGYNEQFF. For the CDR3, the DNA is TGTGCCAGCAGCTCAGGGTACAATGAGCAGTTCTTC.